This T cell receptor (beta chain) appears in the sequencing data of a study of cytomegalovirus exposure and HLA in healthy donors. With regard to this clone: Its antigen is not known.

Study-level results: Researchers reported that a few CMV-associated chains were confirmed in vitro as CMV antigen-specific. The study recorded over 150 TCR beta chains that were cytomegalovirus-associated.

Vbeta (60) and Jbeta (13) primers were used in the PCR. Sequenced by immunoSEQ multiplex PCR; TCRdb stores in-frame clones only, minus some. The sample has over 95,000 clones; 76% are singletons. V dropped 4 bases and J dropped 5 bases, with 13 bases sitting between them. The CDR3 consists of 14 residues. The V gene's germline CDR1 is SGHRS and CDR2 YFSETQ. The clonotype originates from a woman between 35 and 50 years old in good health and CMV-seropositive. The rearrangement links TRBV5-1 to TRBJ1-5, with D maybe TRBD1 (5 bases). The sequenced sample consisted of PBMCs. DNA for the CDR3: TGCGCCAGCAGCACCCAGGGTTTGGATCAGCCCCAGCATTTT. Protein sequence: CASSTQGLDQPQHF. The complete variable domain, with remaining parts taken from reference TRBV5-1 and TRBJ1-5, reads KAGVTQTPRYLIKTRGQQVTLSCSPISGHRSVSWYQQTPGQGLQFLFEYFSETQRNKGNFPGRFSGRQFSNSRSEMNVSTLELGDSALYLCASSTQGLDQPQHFGDGTRLSIL.